This TCR beta chain emerged from a study of control samples from healthy donors and cancer patients. CDR3 size: 14 residues. Germline values: CDR1 MDHEN, CDR2 SYDVKM. Trimming took 9 bases from V and 0 from J, leaving 15 bases between them. The repertoire was sequenced with immunoSEQ multiplex PCR; TCRdb's copy has only in-frame clones and lacks some. There are about 54,000 clones in the sample; around 97% occur only once, and about 1.9% lies in the top ten. The V gene is TRBV28, the J gene TRBJ2-7; D is unclear. The sequenced sample consisted of blood. This receptor was taken from a woman under 40 in good health. The CDR3, as DNA: TGTGCCAGTATGAAATTATCACACTCCTACGAGCAGTACTTC. Its protein is CASMKLSHSYEQYF.